What follows are 26 T cell receptor beta chains derived from one specimen sequenced in a study of neoadjuvant nivolumab and ipilimumab in lung cancer. Clones were read by immunoSEQ multiplex PCR, and TCRdb kept only the in-frame ones, dropping some. This table holds tens of thousands of clones, approximately 84% found once. The sample in question was peripheral blood, obtained before neoadjuvant nivolumab, alone or with ipilimumab. These receptors all come from an adult with non-small cell lung cancer.

CDR3 loop: CASRGDGPDTQYF. DNA for the CDR3: TGTGCCAGCAGGGGGGACGGGCCAGATACGCAGTATTTT. The chain carries TRBV2 and TRBJ2-3; D might be TRBD1 or TRBD2, each matching 5 bases. The CDR3 consists of 13 residues. V gave up 6 bases and J gave up 4 bases, with 11 bases separating them. Germline loops: CDR1 SNHLY, CDR2 FYNNEI.

The genes are TRBV5-1 and TRBJ2-3; D not resolved. The length of the CDR3 is 13 residues. Germline values: CDR1 SGHRS, CDR2 YFSETQ. V lost 0 bases and J lost 1, with 3 bases in between. The CDR3 sequence is CASSLDGTDTQYF. CDR3 coding DNA: TGCGCCAGCAGCTTGGACGGCACAGATACGCAGTATTTT.

This chain uses TRBV10-1 with TRBJ2-2, with 11 bases lining up with TRBD2. V was pared by 6 bases and J by 0 bases, with 12 bases of the junction left unmatched. CDR1 and CDR2 from the germline V gene are WNHNN and SYGVQD (reference sequence). The CDR3 totals 19 residues. CDR3 protein: CASSPTGTSGAANTGELFF. The CDR3 DNA is TGCGCCAGCAGCCCCACCGGGACTAGCGGCGCCGCGAACACCGGGGAGCTGTTTTTT.

This chain joins TRBV9 and TRBJ2-3; 13 nucleotides agree with TRBD2. Germline V CDR1 and CDR2: SGDLS, YYNGEE. Trimming cost V 4 bases and J 1 base; bases outside gene matches: 3. The CDR3 has 16 residues. The DNA of the CDR3 is TGTGCCAGCAGCCTCGGGACTAGCGGGGGCACAGATACGCAGTATTTT. Its translation: CASSLGTSGGTDTQYF.

J is TRBJ1-2 and V is TRBV5-6; 7 nucleotides match TRBD1. The CDR3 length is 16 residues. Looked up from germline, CDR1 is SGHDT and CDR2 is YYEEEE. Germline trimming cut 0 bases from V and 0 bases from J; bases unmatched to any gene: 5. CDR3 sequence: CASSLAGTDTNYGYTF. The CDR3 nucleotides read TGTGCCAGCAGCTTGGCCGGGACAGACACTAACTATGGCTACACCTTC.

This chain joins TRBV29-1 and TRBJ1-4, with 7 bases identical to TRBD1. The ends lost 4 bases at V and 0 bases at J; junction bases unmatched: 2. Germline CDR1 and CDR2: SQVTM and ANQGSEA. The CDR3 runs to 14 residues. The CDR3 sequence is CSVGQGATNEKLFF. The CDR3 nucleotides read TGCAGCGTTGGACAGGGCGCAACTAATGAAAAACTGTTTTTT.

The chain has TRBV9 and TRBJ1-4; unclear D gene. V shed 2 bases and J shed 4 bases, with 12 bases lying between them. CDR1 is SGDLS and CDR2 is YYNGEE in the germline V gene. CDR3 length equals 15 residues. The CDR3 nucleotides are TGTGCCAGCAGCGTTTATGAGGGCCGTAATGAAAAACTGTTTTTT. Translation: CASSVYEGRNEKLFF. The whole variable domain, filled in from reference TRBV9 and TRBJ1-4, reads DSGVTQTPKHLITATGQRVTLRCSPRSGDLSVYWYQQSLDQGLQFLIQYYNGEERAKGNILERFSAQQFPDLHSELNLSSLELGDSALYFCASSVYEGRNEKLFFGSGTQLSVL.

The V gene is TRBV5-1, the J gene TRBJ2-7; D is perhaps TRBD1 (5 bases). CDR3 size: 14 residues. The germline V gene encodes CDR1 SGHRS and CDR2 YFSETQ. Trimming left V 2 bases short and J 0 bases short, with 9 bases between. Here the CDR3 reads CASSLSQGSYEQYF. CDR3 DNA: TGCGCCAGCAGCTTATCTCAGGGCTCCTACGAGCAGTACTTC.

V gene TRBV4-1 combines with J gene TRBJ1-4, with D unclear. CDR3 length: 13 residues. The germline V and J ends were trimmed by 10 bases and 4 bases, with 13 bases remaining between them. Germline V gene data show CDR1 as MGHRA and CDR2 as YSYEKL. In DNA, the CDR3 is TGCGCCACCTCGGAGGTTCTTAATGAAAAACTGTTTTTT. Translating gives CATSEVLNEKLFF.

V gene TRBV5-6 combines with J gene TRBJ1-1; D is ambiguous. Germline values: CDR1 SGHDT, CDR2 YYEEEE. V was shortened by 2 bases and J by 5 bases, with 4 bases between the two germline ends. The CDR3 has 11 amino acids. The CDR3 is CASSFGTEAFF. The CDR3 nucleotides read TGTGCCAGCAGCTTCGGGACTGAAGCTTTCTTT.

J is TRBJ2-7 and V is TRBV7-9; 7 bases agree with TRBD2. Germline V CDR1 and CDR2: SEHNR, FQNEAQ (reference sequence). The CDR3 covers 15 residues. Losses at the gene ends were 2 bases for V and 0 bases for J; bases not matched to a gene: 4. CDR3 DNA: TGTGCCAGCAGCTTATTAGGCGGGAGCTCCTACGAGCAGTACTTC. This encodes CASSLLGGSSYEQYF.

This chain links TRBV25-1 with TRBJ1-1; 10 bases agree with TRBD1. CDR3 length: 15 amino acids. V trimming: 1 base; J trimming: 6 bases; junction bases outside the gene matches: 5. Germline CDR1 reads MGHDK; CDR2 reads SYGVNS. The CDR3 region has the DNA TGTGCCAGCAGTGAATGGGGACAGGGGCTACCTGAAGCTTTCTTT. It yields the protein CASSEWGQGLPEAFF. Supplemented by reference TRBV25-1 and TRBJ1-1, the full variable domain reads EADIYQTPRYLVIGTGKKITLECSQTMGHDKMYWYQQDPGMELHLIHYSYGVNSTEKGDLSSESTVSRIRTEHFPLTLESARPSHTSQYLCASSEWGQGLPEAFFGQGTRLTVV.

As DNA, the CDR3 is TGTGCCAGCAGCCCTTATGGGGGAAGTAGGCCCCAGCATTTT. Its protein is CASSPYGGSRPQHF. This chain links TRBV5-6 with TRBJ1-5; TRBD1 might be the D (5 bases). Germline CDR1 is SGHDT and CDR2 is YYEEEE. The CDR3 sequence is 14 residues long. V lost 4 bases and J 9 bases, leaving 17 bases between the germline ends.

The gene calls are TRBV2 and TRBJ1-6, with a possible D match to TRBD1 (6 bases). There are 16 residues in the CDR3. The V end lost 6 bases, the J end lost 4 bases, and 16 bases lay between the germline ends. Germline loops: CDR1 SNHLY, CDR2 FYNNEI. DNA of the CDR3: TGTGCCAGCAGATCCGAAACAGGGCATTATAATTCACCCCTCCACTTT. It codes for CASRSETGHYNSPLHF. Variable domain in full (rest from reference TRBV2 and TRBJ1-6): EPEVTQTPSHQVTQMGQEVILRCVPISNHLYFYWYRQILGQKVEFLVSFYNNEISEKSEIFDDQFSVERPDGSNFTLKIRSTKLEDSAMYFCASRSETGHYNSPLHFGNGTRLTVT.

This rearrangement joins TRBV6-5 to TRBJ1-5; unclear D gene. Germline V gene data show CDR1 as MNHEY and CDR2 as SVGAGI. This CDR3 is 13 amino acids long. The V end was cut by 4 bases, the J end by 4 bases, with 8 bases between. The CDR3 DNA reads as TGTGCCAGCAGTTCACAGCAGAATCAGCCCCAGCATTTT. Translation gives CASSSQQNQPQHF.

The chain has TRBV4-3 and TRBJ2-6; D is ambiguous. The V gene lost 0 bases and the J gene lost 0 bases, with 6 bases spanning the gap. From germline, CDR1 is LGHNA and CDR2 YSLEER. CDR3 length: 16 residues. CDR3 nucleotides: TGCGCCAGCAGCCAAGAACCGGGCTCTGGGGCCAACGTCCTGACTTTC. Translation gives CASSQEPGSGANVLTF.

V usage is TRBV4-1 and J usage is TRBJ2-2; either TRBD1 or TRBD2 may supply D (7 bases each). CDR1 is MGHRA and CDR2 is YSYEKL in the germline V gene. The ends were cut back, 4 bases at V and 6 bases at J, with 21 bases in the middle. The CDR3 totals 17 residues. The CDR3 loop reads CASSPARGGNNAGELFF. The CDR3 DNA reads as TGCGCCAGCAGCCCCGCCAGGGGGGGGAACAACGCCGGGGAGCTGTTTTTT.

The chain links TRBV6-1 to TRBJ1-2; D perhaps matches TRBD1 (5 bases). Germline V gene data show CDR1 as MNHNS and CDR2 as SASEGT. The CDR3 has 14 amino acids. V dropped 1 base and J dropped 2 bases, with 8 bases sitting between them. CDR3 sequence (DNA): TGTGCCAGCAGTGAAGGTGGGGGGAACTATGGCTACACCTTC. It codes for CASSEGGGNYGYTF.

V and J are TRBV5-1 and TRBJ2-7; TRBD1 aligns across 9 bases. Germline CDR1 SGHRS, CDR2 YFSETQ. CDR3 length equals 15 residues. V lost 3 bases to trimming and J lost 4 bases; unmatched junction nucleotides: 8. The CDR3, as DNA: TGCGCCAGCAGCTCTGACAGGGGGGTCGTTTACGAGCAGTACTTC. It is translated as CASSSDRGVVYEQYF. Combining the CDR3 with reference TRBV5-1 and TRBJ2-7 gives the whole variable domain KAGVTQTPRYLIKTRGQQVTLSCSPISGHRSVSWYQQTPGQGLQFLFEYFSETQRNKGNFPGRFSGRQFSNSRSEMNVSTLELGDSALYLCASSSDRGVVYEQYFGPGTRLTVT.

J is TRBJ2-5 and V is TRBV5-1; a weak D match, TRBD2 (5 bases). This CDR3 spans 14 amino acids. V lost 1 base and J 1 base, leaving 8 bases between the germline ends. Germline V gene sequence: CDR1 SGHRS, CDR2 YFSETQ. The CDR3 spells CASSLNGVQETQYF. The CDR3 nucleotides read TGCGCCAGCAGCTTGAACGGGGTCCAAGAGACCCAGTACTTC.

V gene TRBV7-6 combines with J gene TRBJ2-5; either TRBD1 or TRBD2 may supply D (5 bases each). CDR1 is SGHVS, CDR2 FNYEAQ, per germline. The CDR3 spans 14 residues. Trimming took 6 bases from V and 1 from J, leaving 12 bases between them. The CDR3 nucleotides read TGTGCCAGCAGTCCCCTTGGGGGCCAAGAGACCCAGTACTTC. It specifies CASSPLGGQETQYF.

The chain has TRBV5-6 and TRBJ2-3; 7 bases map to TRBD1. The CDR3 has 15 residues. Germline CDR1 reads SGHDT; CDR2 reads YYEEEE. Losses at the gene ends were 4 bases for V and 5 bases for J; bases not matched to a gene: 10. Written as DNA, the CDR3 is TGTGCCAGCAGCCCCCCCCGACAGGGTGGAGATACGCAGTATTTT. This codes for CASSPPRQGGDTQYF.

The rearrangement uses TRBV5-1 and TRBJ1-5, with D hard to call. The CDR3 covers 17 residues. The V and J ends lost 5 bases and 3 bases respectively, with 21 bases between them. The germline CDR1 and CDR2 sequences are SGHRS and YFSETQ. CDR3 nucleotide sequence: TGCGCCAGCAGTTGTGACCCACTGTATAGGCACAATCAGCCCCAGCATTTT. Protein sequence: CASSCDPLYRHNQPQHF.

Concerning this clone itself: The conserved phenylalanine or tryptophan is not found at the CDR3 terminus, so this likely reflects a read error. V and J are TRBV7-9 and TRBJ2-7, with 10 bases fitting TRBD1. V shed 4 bases, J shed 6 bases, and the junction held 6 bases outside the gene matches. This CDR3 region has 14 residues. From germline, CDR1 is SEHNR and CDR2 FQNEAQ (reference sequence). The CDR3 spells CASSSAGQGGEQYL. The CDR3 coding sequence is TGTGCCAGCAGCTCCGCCGGACAGGGGGGCGAGCAGTACTTA.

This clone was seen more than once but under ten times. This sequence joins TRBV9 and TRBJ1-4; TRBD1 agrees at 7 bases. Looked up from germline, CDR1 is SGDLS and CDR2 is YYNGEE. V was pared by 4 bases and J by 7 bases, with 4 bases of the junction left unmatched. The CDR3 covers 13 residues. Written as DNA, the CDR3 is TGTGCCAGCAGCCCGGGACAGCCTGAAAAACTGTTTTTT. Protein: CASSPGQPEKLFF.

The chain uses TRBV20-1 and TRBJ1-1, with a tentative D call TRBD1 (6 bases). The germline CDR1 and CDR2 sequences are DFQATT and SNEGSKA (reference sequence). The CDR3 is 11 residues long. The CDR3 DNA is TGCAGGATACAGGGAGGGACTGAAGCTTTCTTT. Protein sequence: CRIQGGTEAFF.